Below are 12 T cell receptor beta chains sequenced from a single sample in a study of T cell responses to AZD1222 COVID-19 vaccine. The data were produced by immunoSEQ multiplex PCR, yet TCRdb's version contains in-frame clones alone and is incomplete. This repertoire shows roughly 120,000 clones, approximately 90% found once; its top ten account for over 12%. The source was peripheral blood, collected 28 days after the second AZD1222 dose. Every receptor here comes from an adult who received the AZD1222 COVID-19 vaccine.

The chain uses TRBV30 and TRBJ1-2, with D uncertain. Trimming pared 3 bases from V and 2 bases from J, leaving 13 bases between. Germline V lookup: CDR1 GTSNPN, CDR2 SVGIG (reference sequence). This CDR3 has 14 residues. Here the CDR3 DNA reads TGTGCCTGGAGCGTCACCCGACAAAACTATGGCTACACCTTC. Translating gives CAWSVTRQNYGYTF.

The chain couples TRBV19 to TRBJ1-5; D gene uncertain. CDR1 and CDR2 from the germline V gene are LNHDA and SQIVND (reference sequence). The CDR3 is made up of 15 amino acids. Trimming pared 3 bases from V and 3 bases from J, leaving 12 bases between. The CDR3 DNA is TGTGCCAGTAGTATTGGACCTACCCCCAATCAGCCCCAGCATTTT. Translating it yields CASSIGPTPNQPQHF. Full variable domain (remainder filled in from reference TRBV19 and TRBJ1-5): DGGITQSPKYLFRKEGQNVTLSCEQNLNHDAMYWYRQDPGQGLRLIYYSQIVNDFQKGDIAEGYSVSREKKESFPLTVTSAQKNPTAFYLCASSIGPTPNQPQHFGDGTRLSIL.

This clone was counted only a few times. The V and J genes are TRBV18 and TRBJ1-2; TRBD1 matches at 10 bases. The CDR3 runs 16 residues. V lost 5 bases, J lost 8 bases, and 14 bases stayed unmatched. CDR1 is KGHSH and CDR2 is LQKENI in the germline V gene. In DNA form, the CDR3 reads TGTGCCAGCTCATCGCTACCGACAGGGGGCGAAAACGGCTACACCTTC. It encodes CASSSLPTGGENGYTF.

The chain couples TRBV11-1 to TRBJ1-4, with D maybe TRBD1 (5 bases). The germline gives CDR1 SGHAT, CDR2 FQDESV (reference sequence). V lost 3 bases and J lost 4, with 12 bases in between. The CDR3 is 15 residues long. This chain's CDR3 is CASSLRGRINEKLFF. CDR3 nucleotide sequence: TGTGCCAGCAGCTTGAGGGGACGGATTAATGAAAAACTGTTTTTT.

The genes are TRBV27 and TRBJ1-2; the match to TRBD1 covers 8 bases. V trimming: 5 bases; J trimming: 4 bases; junction bases outside the gene matches: 9. Germline V gene data show CDR1 as MNHEY and CDR2 as SMNVEV (reference sequence). The length of the CDR3 is 15 residues. The DNA of the CDR3 is TGTGCCAGCAGTCCGTCAGGGGGCCTCATCTATGGCTACACCTTC. Encoded protein: CASSPSGGLIYGYTF.

The genes are TRBV10-3 and TRBJ1-5; D is unclear. The germline V and J ends were trimmed by 2 bases and 5 bases, with 7 bases remaining between them. This CDR3 is 13 amino acids long. Germline V gene data show CDR1 as ENHRY and CDR2 as SYGVKD. CDR3 amino acids: CAISENEDQPQHF. CDR3 bases: TGTGCCATCAGTGAGAACGAGGATCAGCCCCAGCATTTT.

In its sample, this clone was seen once. The chain recombines TRBV30 with TRBJ2-1, with TRBD2 matching over 12 bases. CDR1 is GTSNPN and CDR2 is SVGIG in the germline V gene (reference sequence). This CDR3 has 16 residues. V gave up 2 bases and J gave up 2 bases; unmatched junction bases: 4. CDR3 amino acids: CAWSTLAGGAYNEQFF. CDR3 coding DNA: TGTGCCTGGAGTACGCTAGCGGGAGGGGCCTACAATGAGCAGTTCTTC.

This chain joins TRBV28 and TRBJ1-3; D gene ambiguous. This CDR3 comprises 13 residues. Trimming shortened V by 7 bases and J by 3 bases, and 10 bases separated the two germline ends. Germline CDR1 reads MDHEN; CDR2 reads SYDVKM. The CDR3 region is CASTKDYGNTIYF. CDR3 sequence (DNA): TGTGCCAGCACCAAAGACTATGGAAACACCATATATTTT.

This rearrangement joins TRBV27 to TRBJ2-7; 8 bases map to TRBD1. CDR1 is MNHEY, CDR2 SMNVEV, per germline (reference sequence). The CDR3 has 15 amino acids. Losses at the gene ends were 5 bases for V and 3 bases for J; bases not matched to a gene: 9. The CDR3 sequence: CASSTSGQAYYEQYF. The CDR3, as DNA: TGTGCCAGCAGTACCTCGGGACAGGCGTACTACGAGCAGTACTTC.

The rearrangement joins TRBV11-3 to TRBJ1-2, with D hard to call. This CDR3 comprises 15 residues. Trimming removed 1 base at V and 7 bases at J, with 16 bases between. Looked up from germline, CDR1 is SGHNT and CDR2 is YENEEA. DNA of the CDR3: TGTGCCAGCAGCTTAGGTCCGACGGGGTCTAGTGGCTACACCTTC. Protein product: CASSLGPTGSSGYTF.

The chain is built from TRBV2 and TRBJ1-6; perhaps TRBD1 as D (5 bases). Germline V lookup: CDR1 SNHLY, CDR2 FYNNEI. CDR3 length equals 13 residues. Trimming took 4 bases from V and 12 from J, leaving 13 bases between them. The CDR3 sequence: CASSVENGGPLHF. The CDR3, as DNA: TGTGCCAGCAGTGTTGAAAACGGGGGACCCCTCCACTTT. Using reference TRBV2 and TRBJ1-6 for the parts outside the CDR3, the full variable domain is EPEVTQTPSHQVTQMGQEVILRCVPISNHLYFYWYRQILGQKVEFLVSFYNNEISEKSEIFDDQFSVERPDGSNFTLKIRSTKLEDSAMYFCASSVENGGPLHFGNGTRLTVT.

V and J are TRBV2 and TRBJ2-6; 7 bases agree with TRBD2. Trimming cost V 4 bases and J 4 bases; bases outside gene matches: 7. Germline V gene sequence: CDR1 SNHLY, CDR2 FYNNEI. The CDR3 loop spans 16 amino acids. The DNA for the CDR3 is TGTGCCAGCAGTGGGTCGGGAGGTCTGGGGGCCAACGTCCTGACTTTC. It is translated as CASSGSGGLGANVLTF.